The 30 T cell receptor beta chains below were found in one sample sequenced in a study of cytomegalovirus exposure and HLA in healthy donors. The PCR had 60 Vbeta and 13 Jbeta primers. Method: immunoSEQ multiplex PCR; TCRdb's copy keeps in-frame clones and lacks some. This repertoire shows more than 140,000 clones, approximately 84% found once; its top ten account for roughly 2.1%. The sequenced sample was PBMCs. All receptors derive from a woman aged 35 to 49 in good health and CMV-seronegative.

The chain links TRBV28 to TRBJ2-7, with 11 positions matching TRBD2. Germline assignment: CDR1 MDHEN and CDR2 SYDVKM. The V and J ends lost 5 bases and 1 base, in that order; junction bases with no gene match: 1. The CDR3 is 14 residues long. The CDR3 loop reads CASSGLAGSYEQYF. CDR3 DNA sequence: TGTGCCAGCAGTGGACTAGCGGGTTCCTACGAGCAGTACTTC.

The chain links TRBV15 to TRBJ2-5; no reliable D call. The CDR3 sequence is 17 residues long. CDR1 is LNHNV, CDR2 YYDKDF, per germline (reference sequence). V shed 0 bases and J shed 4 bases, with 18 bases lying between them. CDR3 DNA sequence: TGTGCCACCAGCAGAGATGCCCTCCCTTCGAGGCTAGAGACCCAGTACTTC. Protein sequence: CATSRDALPSRLETQYF.

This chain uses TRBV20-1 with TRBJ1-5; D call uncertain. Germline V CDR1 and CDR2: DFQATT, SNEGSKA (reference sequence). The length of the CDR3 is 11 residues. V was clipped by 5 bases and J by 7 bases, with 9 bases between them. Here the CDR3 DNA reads TGCAGTGCTTACCGCGGCCAGCCCCAGCATTTT. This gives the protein CSAYRGQPQHF.

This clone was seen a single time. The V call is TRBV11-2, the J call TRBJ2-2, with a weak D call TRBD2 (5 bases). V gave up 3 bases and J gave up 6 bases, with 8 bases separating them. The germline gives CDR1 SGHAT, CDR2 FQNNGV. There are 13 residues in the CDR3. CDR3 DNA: TGTGCCAGCAGCTTGAGGGTATCCGGGGAGCTGTTTTTT. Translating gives CASSLRVSGELFF.

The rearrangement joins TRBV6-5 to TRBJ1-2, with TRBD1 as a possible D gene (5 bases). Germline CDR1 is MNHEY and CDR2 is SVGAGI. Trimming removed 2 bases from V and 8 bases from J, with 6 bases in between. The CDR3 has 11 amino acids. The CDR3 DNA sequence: TGTGCCAGCAGTTACAGGGGCGGCTACACCTTC. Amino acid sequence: CASSYRGGYTF.

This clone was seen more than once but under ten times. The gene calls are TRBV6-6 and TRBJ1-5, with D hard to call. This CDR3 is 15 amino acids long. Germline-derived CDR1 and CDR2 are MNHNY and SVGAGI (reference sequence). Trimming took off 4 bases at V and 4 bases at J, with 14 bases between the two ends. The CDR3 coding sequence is TGTGCCAGCAGTTTGAGGATAGTCGGTAATCAGCCCCAGCATTTT. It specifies CASSLRIVGNQPQHF.

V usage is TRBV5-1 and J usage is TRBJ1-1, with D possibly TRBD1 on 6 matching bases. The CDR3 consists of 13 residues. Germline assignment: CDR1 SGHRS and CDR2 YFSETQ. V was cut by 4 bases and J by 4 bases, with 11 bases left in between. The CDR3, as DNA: TGCGCCAGCAGCCGCGAGACAGGCACTGAAGCTTTCTTT. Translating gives CASSRETGTEAFF.

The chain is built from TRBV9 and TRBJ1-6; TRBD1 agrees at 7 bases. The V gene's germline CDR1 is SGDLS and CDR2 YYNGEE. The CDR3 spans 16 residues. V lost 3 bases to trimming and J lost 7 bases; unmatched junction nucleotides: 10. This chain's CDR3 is CASSARGGTANSPLHF. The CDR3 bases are TGTGCCAGCAGCGCCCGGGGCGGGACAGCAAATTCACCCCTCCACTTT.

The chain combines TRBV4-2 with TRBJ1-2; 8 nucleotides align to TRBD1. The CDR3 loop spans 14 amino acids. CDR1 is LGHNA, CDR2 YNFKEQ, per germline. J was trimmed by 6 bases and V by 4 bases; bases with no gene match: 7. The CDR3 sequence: CASSPLTGGDGYTF. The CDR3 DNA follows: TGTGCCAGCAGCCCCCTCACAGGGGGGGATGGCTACACCTTC.

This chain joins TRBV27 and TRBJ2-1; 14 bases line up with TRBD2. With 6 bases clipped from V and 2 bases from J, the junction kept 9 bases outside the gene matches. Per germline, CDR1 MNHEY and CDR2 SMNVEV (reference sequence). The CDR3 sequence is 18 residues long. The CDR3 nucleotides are TGTGCCAGCAGCCCGGGACTAGCGGGAGATCGGGCCTACAATGAGCAGTTCTTC. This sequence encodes CASSPGLAGDRAYNEQFF.

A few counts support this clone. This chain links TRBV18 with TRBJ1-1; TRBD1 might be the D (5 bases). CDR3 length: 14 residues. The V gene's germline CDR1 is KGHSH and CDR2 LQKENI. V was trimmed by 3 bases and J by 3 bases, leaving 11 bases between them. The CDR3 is CASSPIWGDTEAFF. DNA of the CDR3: TGTGCCAGCTCACCGATCTGGGGGGACACTGAAGCTTTCTTT. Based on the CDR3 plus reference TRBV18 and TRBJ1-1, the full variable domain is NAGVMQNPRHLVRRRGQEARLRCSPMKGHSHVYWYRQLPEEGLKFMVYLQKENIIDESGMPKERFSAEFPKEGPSILRIQQVVRGDSAAYFCASSPIWGDTEAFFGQGTRLTVV.

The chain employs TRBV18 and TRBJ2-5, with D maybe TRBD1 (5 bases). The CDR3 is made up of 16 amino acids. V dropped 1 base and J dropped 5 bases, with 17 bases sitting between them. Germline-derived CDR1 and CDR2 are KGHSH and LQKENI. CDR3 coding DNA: TGTGCCAGCTCACCACACCCCCCAGACAGATTGGAGACCCAGTACTTC. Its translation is CASSPHPPDRLETQYF.

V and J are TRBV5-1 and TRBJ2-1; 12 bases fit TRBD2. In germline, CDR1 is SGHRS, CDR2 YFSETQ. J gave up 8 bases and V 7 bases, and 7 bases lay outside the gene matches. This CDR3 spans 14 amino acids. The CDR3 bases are TGCGCCAGCCAAAGACTAGCGGGAGTTTATGAGCAGTTCTTC. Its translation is CASQRLAGVYEQFF.

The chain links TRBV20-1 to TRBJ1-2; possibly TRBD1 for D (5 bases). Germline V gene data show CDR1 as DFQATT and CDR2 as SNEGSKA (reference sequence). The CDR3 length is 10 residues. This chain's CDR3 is CASGNYGYTF. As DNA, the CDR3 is TGCGCTTCAGGGAACTATGGCTACACCTTC.

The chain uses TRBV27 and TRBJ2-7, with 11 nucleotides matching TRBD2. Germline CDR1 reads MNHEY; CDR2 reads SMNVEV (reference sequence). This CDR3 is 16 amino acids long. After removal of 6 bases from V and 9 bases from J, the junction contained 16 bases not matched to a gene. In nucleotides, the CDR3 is TGTGCCAGCAGCCTAAACCCGGGACTAGCGGCACCCGCGCAGTACTTC. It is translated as CASSLNPGLAAPAQYF.

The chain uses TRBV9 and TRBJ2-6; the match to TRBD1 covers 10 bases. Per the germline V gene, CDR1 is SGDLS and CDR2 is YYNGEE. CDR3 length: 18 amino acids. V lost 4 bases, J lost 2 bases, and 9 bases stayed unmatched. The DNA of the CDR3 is TGTGCCAGCAGCCTAGGCCGGGACAGGGGAACTGGGGCCAACGTCCTGACTTTC. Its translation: CASSLGRDRGTGANVLTF.

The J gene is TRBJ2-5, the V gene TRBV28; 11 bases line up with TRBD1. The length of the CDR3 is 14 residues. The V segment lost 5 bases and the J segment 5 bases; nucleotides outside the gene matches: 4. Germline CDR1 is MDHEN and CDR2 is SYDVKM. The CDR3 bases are TGTGCCAGCAGTCGGACAGGGGGCGGGGAGACCCAGTACTTC. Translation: CASSRTGGGETQYF.

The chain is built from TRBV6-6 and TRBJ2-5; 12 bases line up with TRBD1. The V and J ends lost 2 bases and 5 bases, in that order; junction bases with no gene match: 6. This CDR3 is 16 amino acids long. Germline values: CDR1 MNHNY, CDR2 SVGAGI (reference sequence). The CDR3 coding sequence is TGTGCCAGCAGTTACCAGGGACAGGGGGCTTGGGAGACCCAGTACTTC. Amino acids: CASSYQGQGAWETQYF.

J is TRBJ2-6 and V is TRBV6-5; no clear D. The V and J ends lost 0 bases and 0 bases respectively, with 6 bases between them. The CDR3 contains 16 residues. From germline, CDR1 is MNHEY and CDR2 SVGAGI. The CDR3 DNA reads TGTGCCAGCAGTTACTCCTCAGGCTCTGGGGCCAACGTCCTGACTTTC. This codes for CASSYSSGSGANVLTF.

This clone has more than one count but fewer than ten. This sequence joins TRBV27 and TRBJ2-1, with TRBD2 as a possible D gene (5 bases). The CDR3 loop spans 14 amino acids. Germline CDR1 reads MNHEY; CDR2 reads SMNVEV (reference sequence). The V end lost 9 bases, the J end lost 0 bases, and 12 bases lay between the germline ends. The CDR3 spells CASQRLSSYNEQFF. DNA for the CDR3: TGTGCCAGTCAGCGGCTGAGCTCCTACAATGAGCAGTTCTTC.

The CDR3 DNA sequence: TGCGCCAGCAGACAGGGGTCGAACACCGGGGAGCTGTTTTTT. It is translated as CASRQGSNTGELFF. The chain recombines TRBV4-3 with TRBJ2-2; 7 positions match TRBD1. Germline assignment: CDR1 LGHNA and CDR2 YSLEER. This CDR3 spans 14 amino acids. V dropped 6 bases and J dropped 0; count of bases not matched to a gene: 1.

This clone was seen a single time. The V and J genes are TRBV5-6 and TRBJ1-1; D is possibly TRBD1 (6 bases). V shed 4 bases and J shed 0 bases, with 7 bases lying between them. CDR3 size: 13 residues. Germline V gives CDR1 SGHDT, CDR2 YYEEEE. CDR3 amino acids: CASSNRVNTEAFF. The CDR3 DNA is TGTGCCAGCAGCAACAGGGTGAACACTGAAGCTTTCTTT.

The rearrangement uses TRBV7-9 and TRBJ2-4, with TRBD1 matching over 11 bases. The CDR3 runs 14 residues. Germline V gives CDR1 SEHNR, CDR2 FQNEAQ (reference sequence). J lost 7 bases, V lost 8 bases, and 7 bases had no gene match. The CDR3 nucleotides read TGTGCCAGCGGACGGACAGGGGGCTTGAACATTCAGTACTTC. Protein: CASGRTGGLNIQYF.

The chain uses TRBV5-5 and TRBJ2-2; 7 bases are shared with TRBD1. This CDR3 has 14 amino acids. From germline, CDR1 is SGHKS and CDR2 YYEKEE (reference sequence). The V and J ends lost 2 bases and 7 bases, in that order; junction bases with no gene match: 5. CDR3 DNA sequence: TGTGCCAGCAGCTTTCCGGCAGGGGGCGGGGAGCTGTTTTTT. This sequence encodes CASSFPAGGGELFF.

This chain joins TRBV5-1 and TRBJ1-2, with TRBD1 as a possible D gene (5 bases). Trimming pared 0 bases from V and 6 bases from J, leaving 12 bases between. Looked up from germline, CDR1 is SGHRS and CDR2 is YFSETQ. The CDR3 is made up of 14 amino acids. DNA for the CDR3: TGCGCCAGCAGCTTGGCCCAGGGAGGGGATGGCTACACCTTC. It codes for CASSLAQGGDGYTF.

CDR3 loop: CASSVEAGRDTGELFF. Written as DNA, the CDR3 is TGTGCCAGCAGCGTAGAGGCAGGGAGGGACACCGGGGAGCTGTTTTTT. The J gene is TRBJ2-2, the V gene TRBV9; TRBD2 matches at 7 bases. The J segment lost 3 bases and the V segment lost 0 bases, leaving 5 bases of the junction unmatched. The CDR3 sequence is 16 residues long. Germline V gene sequence: CDR1 SGDLS, CDR2 YYNGEE.

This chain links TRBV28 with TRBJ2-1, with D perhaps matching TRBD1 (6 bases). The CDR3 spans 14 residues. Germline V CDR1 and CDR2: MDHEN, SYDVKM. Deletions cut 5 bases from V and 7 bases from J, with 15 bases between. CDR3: CASSPPGQRNEQFF. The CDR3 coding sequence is TGTGCCAGCAGTCCGCCCGGACAGAGGAATGAGCAGTTCTTC.

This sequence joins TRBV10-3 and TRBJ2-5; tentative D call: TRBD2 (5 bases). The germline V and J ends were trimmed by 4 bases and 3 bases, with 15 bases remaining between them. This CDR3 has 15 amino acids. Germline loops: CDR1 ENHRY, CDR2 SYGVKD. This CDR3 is CAISVRRPPEETQYF. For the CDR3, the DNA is TGTGCCATCAGTGTACGGAGGCCTCCGGAAGAGACCCAGTACTTC.

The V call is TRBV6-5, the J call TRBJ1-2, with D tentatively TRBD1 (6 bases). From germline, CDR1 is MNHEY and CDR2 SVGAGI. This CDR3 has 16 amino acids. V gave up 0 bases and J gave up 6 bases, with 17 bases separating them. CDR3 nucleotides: TGTGCCAGCAGTTACTCCACGGTACAGGGCACAAATGGCTACACCTTC. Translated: CASSYSTVQGTNGYTF.

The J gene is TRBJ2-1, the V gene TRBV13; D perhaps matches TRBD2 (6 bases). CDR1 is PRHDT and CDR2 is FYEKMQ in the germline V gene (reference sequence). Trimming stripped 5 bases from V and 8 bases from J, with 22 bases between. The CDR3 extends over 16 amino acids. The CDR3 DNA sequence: TGTGCCAGCAGCCGATCGATGGGACGACGCGGGGATGAGCAGTTCTTC. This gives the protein CASSRSMGRRGDEQFF.